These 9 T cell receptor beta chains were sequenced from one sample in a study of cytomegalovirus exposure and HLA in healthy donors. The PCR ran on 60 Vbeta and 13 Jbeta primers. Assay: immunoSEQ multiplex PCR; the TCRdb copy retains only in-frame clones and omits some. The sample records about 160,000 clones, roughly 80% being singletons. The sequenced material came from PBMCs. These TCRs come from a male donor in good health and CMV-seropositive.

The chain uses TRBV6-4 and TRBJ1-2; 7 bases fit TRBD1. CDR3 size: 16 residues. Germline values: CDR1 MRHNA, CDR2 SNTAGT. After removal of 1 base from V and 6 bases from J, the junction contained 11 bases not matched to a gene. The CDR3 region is CASSDWGEQGRNGYTF. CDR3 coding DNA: TGTGCCAGCAGTGACTGGGGGGAACAGGGGAGGAATGGCTACACCTTC.

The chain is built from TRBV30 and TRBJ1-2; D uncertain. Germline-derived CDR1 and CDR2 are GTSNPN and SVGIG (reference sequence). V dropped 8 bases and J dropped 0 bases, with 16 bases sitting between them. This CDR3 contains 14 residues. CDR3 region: CAATQGGSNYGYTF. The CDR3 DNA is TGTGCCGCCACTCAAGGCGGATCTAACTATGGCTACACCTTC.

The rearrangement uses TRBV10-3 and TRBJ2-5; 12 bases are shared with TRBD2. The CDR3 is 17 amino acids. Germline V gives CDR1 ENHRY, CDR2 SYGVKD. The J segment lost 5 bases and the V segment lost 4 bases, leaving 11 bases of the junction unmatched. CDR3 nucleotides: TGTGCCATCAGTGGAACTAGCGGGAGGTTGGCGGGGGAGACCCAGTACTTC. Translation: CAISGTSGRLAGETQYF.

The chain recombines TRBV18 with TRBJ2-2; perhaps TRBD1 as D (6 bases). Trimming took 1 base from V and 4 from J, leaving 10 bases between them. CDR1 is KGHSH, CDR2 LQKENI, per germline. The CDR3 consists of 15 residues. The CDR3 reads CASSPRDKITGELFF. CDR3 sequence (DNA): TGTGCCAGCTCACCACGGGACAAGATCACCGGGGAGCTGTTTTTT. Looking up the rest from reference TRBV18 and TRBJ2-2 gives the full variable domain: NAGVMQNPRHLVRRRGQEARLRCSPMKGHSHVYWYRQLPEEGLKFMVYLQKENIIDESGMPKERFSAEFPKEGPSILRIQQVVRGDSAAYFCASSPRDKITGELFFGEGSRLTVL.

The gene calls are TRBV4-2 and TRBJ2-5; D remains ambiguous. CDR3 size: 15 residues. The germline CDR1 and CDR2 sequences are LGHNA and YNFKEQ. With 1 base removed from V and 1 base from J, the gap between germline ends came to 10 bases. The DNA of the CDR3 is TGTGCCAGCAGCCAAGGGAGAGGAACCCAAGAGACCCAGTACTTC. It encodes CASSQGRGTQETQYF.

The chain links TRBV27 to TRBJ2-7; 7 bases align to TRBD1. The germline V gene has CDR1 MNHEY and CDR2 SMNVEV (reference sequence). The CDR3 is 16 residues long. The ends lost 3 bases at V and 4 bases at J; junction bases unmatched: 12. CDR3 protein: CASSLGKGQRKYEQYF. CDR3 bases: TGTGCCAGCAGTTTGGGGAAGGGACAGAGGAAGTACGAGCAGTACTTC.

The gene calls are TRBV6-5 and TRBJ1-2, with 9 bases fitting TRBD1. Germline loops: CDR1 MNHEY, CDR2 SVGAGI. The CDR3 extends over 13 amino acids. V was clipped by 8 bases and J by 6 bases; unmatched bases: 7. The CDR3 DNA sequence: TGTGCCAGCGCGTCTACAGGGGGCAATGGCTACACCTTC. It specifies CASASTGGNGYTF.

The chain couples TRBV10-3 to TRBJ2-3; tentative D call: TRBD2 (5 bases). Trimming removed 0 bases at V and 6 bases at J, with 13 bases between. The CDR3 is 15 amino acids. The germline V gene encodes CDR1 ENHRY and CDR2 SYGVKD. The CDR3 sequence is CAISESRGVADTQYF. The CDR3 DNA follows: TGTGCCATCAGTGAGTCTCGGGGAGTCGCGGATACGCAGTATTTT.

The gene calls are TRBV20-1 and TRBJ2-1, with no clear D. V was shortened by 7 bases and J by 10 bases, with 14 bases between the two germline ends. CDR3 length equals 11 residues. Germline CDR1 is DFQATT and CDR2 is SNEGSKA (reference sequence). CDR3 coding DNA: TGCAGTGTAGCTCTATCCCTCGAGCAGTTCTTC. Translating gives CSVALSLEQFF.